The entry below gives a single TCR beta chain sequence along with its context. The data are from a study of T cell responses to AZD1222 COVID-19 vaccine. This table comes from immunoSEQ multiplex PCR, and its TCRdb copy is limited to in-frame clones, with some not included. The sample has around 110,000 clones, approximately 93% seen once. The CDR3 is 14 residues long. CDR1 and CDR2 (germline): SGDLS, YYNGEE. Trimming left V 0 bases short and J 4 bases short, with 10 bases between. V is TRBV9 and J is TRBJ1-1; perhaps TRBD1 as D (6 bases). This TCR was sampled from an adult in good health. Source: peripheral blood, taken on day 0 of AZD1222 vaccination. CDR3 region: CASSVATGATEAFF. The DNA of the CDR3 is TGTGCCAGCAGCGTAGCCACGGGGGCCACTGAAGCTTTCTTT.